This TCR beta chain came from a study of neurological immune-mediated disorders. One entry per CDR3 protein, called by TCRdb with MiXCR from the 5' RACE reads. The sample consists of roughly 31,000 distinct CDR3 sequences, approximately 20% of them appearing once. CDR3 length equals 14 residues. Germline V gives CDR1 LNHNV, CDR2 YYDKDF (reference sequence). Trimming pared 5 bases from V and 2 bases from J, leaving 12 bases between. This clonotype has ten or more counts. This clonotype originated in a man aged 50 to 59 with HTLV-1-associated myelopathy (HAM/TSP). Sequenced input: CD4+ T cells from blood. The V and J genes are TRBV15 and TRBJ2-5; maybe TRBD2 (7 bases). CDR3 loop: CATSVGGAQETQYF. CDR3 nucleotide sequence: TGTGCCACCAGCGTAGGGGGGGCTCAAGAGACCCAGTACTTC.